This entry concerns a single TCR beta chain. These data belong to a study of cytotoxic CD8 clonotypes in ibrutinib-treated CLL. The germline V gene has CDR1 LNHDA and CDR2 SQIVND (reference sequence). This CDR3 is 14 amino acids long. V was trimmed by 10 bases and J by 1 base, leaving 16 bases between them. TCRdb's copy holds only in-frame clones and misses some; the assay was immunoSEQ multiplex PCR. The data show about 17,000 clones, with roughly three fifths seen just once and roughly 25% held by the top ten. The material sequenced was PBMCs, taken after 12 months of ibrutinib treatment. The TCR comes from a human donor with chronic lymphocytic leukemia. The chain has TRBV19 and TRBJ1-1; D is ambiguous. CDR3 in DNA: TGTGCCACTCAGCGGGGATGGACGAACACTGAAGCTTTCTTT. This codes for CATQRGWTNTEAFF.